The 4 T cell receptor beta chains in this list originate from one sample, sequenced in a study of T-cell memory formation after mild COVID-19. TCRdb reprocessed the 5' RACE reads with MiXCR, giving one entry per CDR3 protein. The sample yields just over 60,000 distinct CDR3 sequences, less than 9.5% seen once. The sequencing input was PBMCs or a T cell subset sorted from them (not recorded which). All receptors derive from a man younger than 35 who had mild COVID-19 (a few samples of this study predate the infection). Cell type and time point are not known.

This clonotype was observed at least ten times. The chain recombines TRBV5-1 with TRBJ2-5; TRBD2 might be the D (6 bases). The V and J ends lost 3 bases and 5 bases respectively, with 11 bases between them. CDR1 is SGHRS, CDR2 YFSETQ, per germline. The CDR3 loop spans 13 amino acids. CDR3 region: CASSSAGRETQYF. In nucleotides, the CDR3 is TGCGCCAGCAGCTCCGCGGGACGCGAGACCCAGTACTTC. Full variable domain (rest looked up from reference TRBV5-1 and TRBJ2-5): KAGVTQTPRYLIKTRGQQVTLSCSPISGHRSVSWYQQTPGQGLQFLFEYFSETQRNKGNFPGRFSGRQFSNSRSEMNVSTLELGDSALYLCASSSAGRETQYFGPGTRLLVL.

This chain connects TRBV29-1 to TRBJ1-1, with D perhaps TRBD1 (5 bases). The CDR3 is 11 residues long. The ends were cut back, 6 bases at V and 8 bases at J, with 13 bases in the middle. Per the germline V gene, CDR1 is SQVTM and CDR2 is ANQGSEA. The CDR3 DNA sequence: TGCAGCGTAATTCCCGGGGCAGAAGCTTTCTTT. Amino acids: CSVIPGAEAFF.

This clonotype was counted at least ten times. V and J are TRBV5-1 and TRBJ2-7, with 7 bases matching TRBD2. The CDR3 is made up of 13 amino acids. V lost 4 bases and J lost 4; bases outside the gene matches: 5. Germline V gene sequence: CDR1 SGHRS, CDR2 YFSETQ. The CDR3 loop reads CASSLGGGYEQYV. The CDR3, as DNA: TGCGCCAGCAGCCTGGGGGGAGGGTACGAGCAGTACGTC.

The chain joins TRBV12-3 or TRBV12-4 to TRBJ1-1, with D possibly being TRBD1 (6 bases). Deletions cut 4 bases from V and 4 bases from J, with 10 bases between. The CDR3 totals 13 residues. The CDR3 here is CASSYAGATEAFF. The CDR3 DNA sequence: TGTGCCAGCAGTTACGCAGGGGCCACTGAAGCTTTCTTT.